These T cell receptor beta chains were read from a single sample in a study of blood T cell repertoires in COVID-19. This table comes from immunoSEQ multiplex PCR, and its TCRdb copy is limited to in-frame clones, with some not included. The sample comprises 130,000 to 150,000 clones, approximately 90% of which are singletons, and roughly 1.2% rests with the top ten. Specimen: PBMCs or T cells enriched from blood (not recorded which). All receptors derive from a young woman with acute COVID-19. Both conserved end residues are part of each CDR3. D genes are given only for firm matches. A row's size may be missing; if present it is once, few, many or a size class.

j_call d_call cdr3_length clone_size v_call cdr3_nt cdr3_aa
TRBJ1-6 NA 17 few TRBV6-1 TGTGCCAGCAGTGGAAAATGGGGGGGGTTGAATTATTCACCCCTCCACTTT CASSGKWGGLNYSPLHF
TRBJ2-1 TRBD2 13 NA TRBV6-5 TGTGCCACCGTGGGGCGGGGGGCCAATGAGCAGTTCTTC CATVGRGANEQFF
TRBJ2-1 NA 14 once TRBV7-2 TGTGCCAGCAGCTTAGTTGCTAGCTACAGTGAGCAGTTCTTC CASSLVASYSEQFF
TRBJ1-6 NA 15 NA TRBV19 TGTGCCAGTAGTACAGGGGTTTTGTATAATTCACCCCTCCACTTT CASSTGVLYNSPLHF
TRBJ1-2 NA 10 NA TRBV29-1 TGCAGCGTGCCAGGGGACGGCTACACCTTC CSVPGDGYTF
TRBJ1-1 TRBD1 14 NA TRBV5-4 TGTGCCAGCAGCGCGGGACAGGGAACCACTGAAGCTTTCTTT CASSAGQGTTEAFF
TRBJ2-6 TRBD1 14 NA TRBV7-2 TGTGCCAGCAGCTCCGGGACAGATCTCAACGTCCTGACTTTC CASSSGTDLNVLTF
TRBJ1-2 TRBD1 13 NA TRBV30 TGTGCCTGGGTGGCAGGGGGACCTGAGGGCTACACCTTC CAWVAGGPEGYTF
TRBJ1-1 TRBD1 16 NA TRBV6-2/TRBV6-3 TGTGCCAGCAGTTACAGAGGGACAGGGCGGAACACTGAAGCTTTCTTT CASSYRGTGRNTEAFF
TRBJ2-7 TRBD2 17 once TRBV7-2 TGTGCCAGCAGCTTAGACCCCCGCCGACTAGCGGCCTACGAGCAGTACTTC CASSLDPRRLAAYEQYF
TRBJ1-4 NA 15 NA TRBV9 TGTGCCAGCAGCTCCAGGGTGGGCACAAATGAAAAACTGTTTTTT CASSSRVGTNEKLFF
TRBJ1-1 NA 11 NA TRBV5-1 TGCGCCAGCGGTCGAGGGACTGAAGCTTTCTTT CASGRGTEAFF
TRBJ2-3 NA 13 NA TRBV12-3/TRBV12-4 TGTGCCAGCGCCTTAGTATTCACAGATACGCAGTATTTT CASALVFTDTQYF
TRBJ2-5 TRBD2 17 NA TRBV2 TGTGCCAGCAGTGAGTTAAGCGGGGTTAACGGTGGGGAGACCCAGTACTTC CASSELSGVNGGETQYF
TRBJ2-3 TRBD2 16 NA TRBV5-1 TGCGCCAGCAGCTTGCGAGGCGGGAGTGGCACAGATACGCAGTATTTT CASSLRGGSGTDTQYF
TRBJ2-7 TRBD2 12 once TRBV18 TGTGCCAGCTCAGGGACTAGCTCCGAGCAGTACTTC CASSGTSSEQYF
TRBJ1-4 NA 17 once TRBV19 TGTGCCAGTAGTCCGGGACATAGCCGTGCAACTAATGAAAAACTGTTTTTT CASSPGHSRATNEKLFF
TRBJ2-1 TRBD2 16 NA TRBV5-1 TGCGCCAGCAGCCCTCTGAGTAGCGGGAGATACAATGAGCAGTTCTTC CASSPLSSGRYNEQFF
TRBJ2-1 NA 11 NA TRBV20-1 TGCAGTGCTAGAGGGGACTATGAGCAGTTCTTC CSARGDYEQFF
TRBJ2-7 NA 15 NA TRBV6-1 TGTGCCAGCAGCGAAGACTCCGTCCTATCCTACGAGCAGTACTTC CASSEDSVLSYEQYF
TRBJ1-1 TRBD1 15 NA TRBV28 TGTGCCAGCACTCAGGGGGCAGGGTACCCCACTGAAGCTTTCTTT CASTQGAGYPTEAFF
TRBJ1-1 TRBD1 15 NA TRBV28 TGTGCCAGCACCAGTCCGGGACAGGGGGATTTCCGAGCTTTCTTT CASTSPGQGDFRAFF
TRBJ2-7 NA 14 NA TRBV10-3 TGTGCCATCAGTGACGGGAAAATAATCTACGAGCAGTACTTC CAISDGKIIYEQYF
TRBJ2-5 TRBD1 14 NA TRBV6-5 TGTGCCAGCAGTTGGGGACAGTACCAAGAGACCCAGTACTTC CASSWGQYQETQYF
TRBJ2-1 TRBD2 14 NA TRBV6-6 TGTGCCAGCAGAAGGACTAGCGGGTTACTTGAGCAGTTCTTC CASRRTSGLLEQFF
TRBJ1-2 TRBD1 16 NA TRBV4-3 TGCGCCAGCAGCCAGAGTCGGGACAGGGGAGATTATGGCTACACCTTC CASSQSRDRGDYGYTF
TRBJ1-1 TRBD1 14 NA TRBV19 TGTGCCAGTAGTCCGCAGGGGGCCGTCACTGAAGCTTTCTTT CASSPQGAVTEAFF
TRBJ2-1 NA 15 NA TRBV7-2 TGTGCCAGCAGCTTAGCCGGCCGGGAATCTAATGAGCAGTTCTTC CASSLAGRESNEQFF
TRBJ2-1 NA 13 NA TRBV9 TGTGCCAGCAGCGGGGGACTCATCAATGAGCAGTTCTTC CASSGGLINEQFF
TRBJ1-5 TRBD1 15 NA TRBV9 TGTGCCAGCAAAGACAGGGGGCCTAGCAATCAGCCCCAGCATTTT CASKDRGPSNQPQHF
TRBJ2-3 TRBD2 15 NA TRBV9 TGTGCCAGCAGCGAGACTAGCGGGGGGGCAGATACGCAGTATTTT CASSETSGGADTQYF
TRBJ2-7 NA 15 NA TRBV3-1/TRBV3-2 TGTGCCAGCAGCCAAGCATTTGCGCCTACCTACGAGCAGTACTTC CASSQAFAPTYEQYF
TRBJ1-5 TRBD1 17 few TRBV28 TGTGCCAGCACCAACCGGCTCGACAGGGGTAGCAATCAGCCCCAGCATTTT CASTNRLDRGSNQPQHF
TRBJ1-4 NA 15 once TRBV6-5 TGTGCCAGCAGCGCACGCGACAGGTGGAATGAAAAACTGTTTTTT CASSARDRWNEKLFF
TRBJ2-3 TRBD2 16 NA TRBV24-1 TGTGCCACCAGTGATTTTACTAGCGGGAGCACAGATACGCAGTATTTT CATSDFTSGSTDTQYF
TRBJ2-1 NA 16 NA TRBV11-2 TGTGCCAGCAGCCCCCCGGGGTCCCTCACCTACAATGAGCAGTTCTTC CASSPPGSLTYNEQFF
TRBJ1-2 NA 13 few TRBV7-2 TGTGCCAGCAGCTTTGGCCCTAACTATGGCTACACCTTC CASSFGPNYGYTF
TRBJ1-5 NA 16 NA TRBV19 TGTGCCAGTAGTATCCGGGGGGTCTATAGCAATCAGCCCCAGCATTTT CASSIRGVYSNQPQHF
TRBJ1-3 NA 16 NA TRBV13 TGTGCCAGCAGCGCCCGACAGACAAACTCTGGAAACACCATATATTTT CASSARQTNSGNTIYF
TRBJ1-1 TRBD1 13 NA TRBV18 TGTGCCAGCTCACCGGGACAGGGAACTGAAGCTTTCTTT CASSPGQGTEAFF
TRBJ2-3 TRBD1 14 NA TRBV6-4 TGTGCCAGCAGTGGGACAGGAGAAGCCGATACGCAGTATTTT CASSGTGEADTQYF
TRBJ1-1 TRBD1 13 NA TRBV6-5 TGTGCCAGCAGGGATCAGGGGGCTACTGAAGCTTTCTTT CASRDQGATEAFF
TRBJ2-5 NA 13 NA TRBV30 TGTGCCTGGACTTGGGGGGTACAAGAGACCCAGTACTTC CAWTWGVQETQYF
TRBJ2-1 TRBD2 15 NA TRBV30 TGTGCCGGAGAAGGTGCTAGCGGGAATCTAAATGAGCAGTTCTTC CAGEGASGNLNEQFF
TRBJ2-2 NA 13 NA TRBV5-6 TGTGCCAGCAGCTTCCGTAACACCGGGGAGCTGTTTTTT CASSFRNTGELFF
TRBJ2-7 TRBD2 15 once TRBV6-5 TGTGCCAGCAGAAAGGGGACTAGCGGCTCCTACGAGCAGTACTTC CASRKGTSGSYEQYF
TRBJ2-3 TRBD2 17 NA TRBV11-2 TGTGCCAGCAGCCTGACGGAACTAGCGGGACGATCTCAAAGTCTTTTTTTT CASSLTELAGRSQSLFF
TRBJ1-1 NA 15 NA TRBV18 TGTGCCAGCTCACCGAGGACAGCGATGAACACTGAAGCTTTCTTT CASSPRTAMNTEAFF